This T cell receptor (beta chain) comes out of a study of long-term antiretroviral therapy in people with HIV. Going into DNA extraction, samples held 1-10 million cryopreserved PBMC. At survey level, the immunoSEQ assay was run in its v3.0 version. TCRdb's copy holds only in-frame clones and misses some; the assay was immunoSEQ multiplex PCR. The profile shows about 48,000 clones, about 81% of them singletons. The ends were cut back, 3 bases at V and 0 bases at J, with 14 bases in the middle. The germline gives CDR1 KGHSH, CDR2 LQKENI. CDR3 size: 16 residues. The rearrangement links TRBV18 to TRBJ1-2; D is unresolved. The starting material was unsorted PBMCs, obtained 0.8 years after starting antiretroviral therapy. The source is a woman aged 18-29 years with HIV. The CDR3 nucleotides read TGTGCCAGCTCACCGAGGTCTAACAGTCCTAACTATGGCTACACCTTC. It yields the protein CASSPRSNSPNYGYTF.